The 26 T cell receptor beta chains listed next were all sequenced from one sample in a study of PD-1 blockade in classical Hodgkin lymphoma. The table came from immunoSEQ multiplex PCR; TCRdb's copy has only in-frame clones and leaves some out. The sample consists of 50,000 or so clones, roughly 73% of them appearing once. Each and every patient relapsed after autologous stem cell transplantation, and patients got differing brentuximab vedotin exposure. Source: peripheral blood mononuclear cells (PBMCs), taken before the second cycle of nivolumab. These receptors were obtained from a human donor with classical Hodgkin lymphoma.

This sequence joins TRBV6-5 and TRBJ2-7, with D possibly being TRBD1 or TRBD2 (5 bases each). The germline V gene has CDR1 MNHEY and CDR2 SVGAGI. Trimming pared 4 bases from V and 7 bases from J, leaving 17 bases between. The CDR3 sequence is 14 residues long. The CDR3 DNA reads TGTGCCAGCAGTTGGATGGGACCGACCCTGGAGCAGTACTTC. Translating gives CASSWMGPTLEQYF.

The chain links TRBV30 to TRBJ1-1; 9 nucleotides agree with TRBD1. The CDR3 is 13 amino acids. The V gene's germline CDR1 is GTSNPN and CDR2 SVGIG (reference sequence). The J segment lost 3 bases and the V segment lost 3 bases, leaving 2 bases of the junction unmatched. The CDR3 region has the DNA TGTGCCTGGAGCGACAGGGGGTACACTGAAGCTTTCTTT. It translates to CAWSDRGYTEAFF.

V and J are TRBV7-9 and TRBJ1-2; D possibly corresponds to TRBD1 (6 bases). The ends were cut back, 2 bases at V and 0 bases at J, with 7 bases in the middle. This CDR3 spans 14 amino acids. Germline lookup yields CDR1 SEHNR and CDR2 FQNEAQ (reference sequence). The CDR3, as DNA: TGTGCCAGCAGCTTACAGGGGACTAACTATGGCTACACCTTC. Translation gives CASSLQGTNYGYTF.

This sequence joins TRBV7-3 and TRBJ2-3, with 7 bases identical to TRBD1. CDR1 and CDR2 (germline): SGHTA, FQGTGA. J was trimmed by 3 bases and V by 1 base; bases with no gene match: 1. The CDR3 extends over 14 amino acids. For the CDR3, the DNA is TGTGCCAGCAGCTTAAGGACAGGAACAGATACGCAGTATTTT. Protein product: CASSLRTGTDTQYF.

The CDR3 spells CASSAPPAGTTDTQYF. The CDR3 DNA is TGTGCCAGCAGCGCCCCCCCCGCGGGAACCACAGATACGCAGTATTTT. J is TRBJ2-3 and V is TRBV7-8; tentative D call: TRBD2 (6 bases). Trimming pared 5 bases from V and 2 bases from J, leaving 17 bases between. Germline lookup yields CDR1 SGHVS and CDR2 FQNEAQ. The CDR3 sequence is 16 residues long.

The chain is built from TRBV11-2 and TRBJ2-3; TRBD2 matches 11 bases. CDR3 size: 16 residues. V lost 0 bases to trimming and J lost 4 bases; unmatched junction nucleotides: 3. Germline CDR1 SGHAT, CDR2 FQNNGV. The CDR3 nucleotides are TGTGCCAGCAGCTTAGAACTAGCGGGGGCGGCAGATACGCAGTATTTT. Its translation: CASSLELAGAADTQYF.

The gene calls are TRBV11-2 and TRBJ2-7; D is ambiguous. The CDR3 is 11 amino acids. V dropped 5 bases and J dropped 3 bases, with 5 bases sitting between them. The germline gives CDR1 SGHAT, CDR2 FQNNGV. Written as DNA, the CDR3 is TGTGCCAGCAGCATCAGCTACGAGCAGTACTTC. Translating it yields CASSISYEQYF.

The rearrangement uses TRBV10-3 and TRBJ2-2; 8 nucleotides line up with TRBD1. CDR1 ENHRY and CDR2 SYGVKD come from the germline V gene. The CDR3 is made up of 15 amino acids. Germline trimming cut 6 bases from V and 3 bases from J; bases unmatched to any gene: 6. CDR3 sequence (DNA): TGTGCCATCAGGACCGGGACAGGATACACCGGGGAGCTGTTTTTT. Translation gives CAIRTGTGYTGELFF.

This sequence joins TRBV14 and TRBJ1-2, with D maybe TRBD1 (5 bases). Trimming took off 6 bases at V and 3 bases at J, with 14 bases between the two ends. The CDR3 runs 14 residues. CDR1 and CDR2 from the germline V gene are SGHDN and FVKESK. The CDR3 nucleotides are TGTGCCAGCAGTCTCTTGGGGCCTTACTATGGCTACACCTTC. It encodes CASSLLGPYYGYTF.

The genes are TRBV7-9 and TRBJ1-6, with D possibly TRBD1 on 5 matching bases. Trimming shortened V by 4 bases and J by 9 bases, and 13 bases separated the two germline ends. CDR1 is SEHNR, CDR2 FQNEAQ, per germline (reference sequence). This CDR3 is 14 amino acids long. CDR3 DNA: TGTGCCAGCAGCTGGGACGCGGACGGTTCACCCCTCCACTTT. This translates into CASSWDADGSPLHF.

This clone was seen once. V usage is TRBV5-6 and J usage is TRBJ2-5; the match to TRBD2 covers 12 bases. The V segment lost 2 bases and the J segment 5 bases; nucleotides outside the gene matches: 10. Germline CDR1 and CDR2: SGHDT and YYEEEE. The CDR3 sequence is 17 residues long. CDR3 DNA: TGTGCCAGCAGCTTCGGGACTAGCGGGTATACGGGGGAGACCCAGTACTTC. Translated, it gives CASSFGTSGYTGETQYF.

This clone was seen a handful of times. The chain joins TRBV6-5 to TRBJ1-2; D is uncertain. V gave up 5 bases and J gave up 11 bases, with 12 bases separating them. This CDR3 has 11 amino acids. Per the germline V gene, CDR1 is MNHEY and CDR2 is SVGAGI. The CDR3 region has the DNA TGTGCCAGCAGTGATCGACAAAGGTACACCTTC. It specifies CASSDRQRYTF.

The gene calls are TRBV28 and TRBJ1-2; 8 nucleotides align to TRBD1. The CDR3 length is 14 residues. V lost 6 bases, J lost 4 bases, and 7 bases stayed unmatched. Germline loops: CDR1 MDHEN, CDR2 SYDVKM. The CDR3 nucleotides are TGTGCCAGCAGGGGGGGACAGGTCCTCTATGGCTACACCTTC. Protein: CASRGGQVLYGYTF.

The chain recombines TRBV6-5 with TRBJ1-1; no definite D call. Germline CDR1 reads MNHEY; CDR2 reads SVGAGI. The ends were cut back, 6 bases at V and 3 bases at J, with 2 bases in the middle. CDR3 length: 10 residues. The CDR3 protein is CASSYTEAFF. The CDR3 DNA follows: TGTGCCAGCAGCTACACTGAAGCTTTCTTT.

This chain joins TRBV19 and TRBJ1-1; D is unresolved. Germline V lookup: CDR1 LNHDA, CDR2 SQIVND (reference sequence). Deletions cut 5 bases from V and 1 base from J, with 8 bases between. The CDR3 spans 13 residues. CDR3 bases: TGTGCCAGTAGTCTATGGTGGAACACTGAAGCTTTCTTT. The encoded protein is CASSLWWNTEAFF.

The chain has TRBV30 and TRBJ1-4; TRBD1 might be the D (6 bases). The CDR3 length is 13 residues. Germline V gene lookup returns CDR1 GTSNPN and CDR2 SVGIG (reference sequence). Deletions cut 2 bases from V and 8 bases from J, with 12 bases between. The chain's CDR3 is CAWSRGRDEKLFF. CDR3 coding DNA: TGTGCCTGGAGTCGGGGGCGAGACGAAAAACTGTTTTTT.

The J gene is TRBJ2-7, the V gene TRBV6-5; 10 nucleotides agree with TRBD2. This CDR3 comprises 13 residues. CDR1 and CDR2 from the germline V gene are MNHEY and SVGAGI. After removal of 7 bases from V and 0 bases from J, the junction contained 0 bases not matched to a gene. The CDR3 region has the DNA TGTGCCAGCACTAGCGGGAGCTCCTACGAGCAGTACTTC. Amino acids: CASTSGSSYEQYF.

The genes are TRBV6-5 and TRBJ2-3; 8 bases are shared with TRBD2. The germline gives CDR1 MNHEY, CDR2 SVGAGI. Unmatched junction bases numbered 8, after V lost 4 bases and J lost 14 bases. The CDR3 spans 12 residues. CDR3 region: CASSWSGSALYF. The CDR3 DNA reads as TGTGCCAGCAGTTGGAGCGGGAGCGCGCTGTATTTT.

This rearrangement joins TRBV30 to TRBJ2-1, with a tentative D call TRBD2 (7 bases). The germline CDR1 and CDR2 sequences are GTSNPN and SVGIG (reference sequence). V gave up 4 bases and J gave up 4 bases, with 17 bases separating them. The length of the CDR3 is 15 residues. DNA for the CDR3: TGTGCCTGGACTTTCGGGGGAGGGACATACAATGAGCAGTTCTTC. This sequence encodes CAWTFGGGTYNEQFF. Filled out from reference TRBV30 and TRBJ2-1, the complete variable domain reads SQTIHQWPATLVQPVGSPLSLECTVEGTSNPNLYWYRQAAGRGLQLLFYSVGIGQISSEVPQNLSASRPQDRQFILSSKKLLLSDSGFYLCAWTFGGGTYNEQFFGPGTRLTVL.

This clone appeared a single time. CDR3 protein: CASSPRDGGYEQYF. Written as DNA, the CDR3 is TGTGCCAGTAGTCCCAGGGACGGCGGGTACGAGCAGTACTTC. The chain uses TRBV19 and TRBJ2-7; D may correspond to TRBD1 or TRBD2 (5 bases each). The CDR3 has 14 amino acids. The V gene's germline CDR1 is LNHDA and CDR2 SQIVND (reference sequence). Trimming pared 5 bases from V and 4 bases from J, leaving 15 bases between.

The chain links TRBV4-1 to TRBJ2-1, with 8 bases matching TRBD2. The ends lost 4 bases at V and 8 bases at J; junction bases unmatched: 13. The CDR3 is 16 residues long. CDR1 is MGHRA and CDR2 is YSYEKL in the germline V gene. The CDR3 sequence: CASSPGGLVIGDEQFF. The CDR3 DNA follows: TGCGCCAGCAGCCCGGGGGGACTAGTTATCGGCGATGAGCAGTTCTTC.

The chain couples TRBV7-9 to TRBJ1-1; D is ambiguous. The germline V gene encodes CDR1 SEHNR and CDR2 FQNEAQ (reference sequence). The CDR3 sequence is 14 residues long. V shed 1 base and J shed 1 base, with 7 bases lying between them. CDR3 coding DNA: TGTGCCAGCAGCTTAGAGGTAGCGAACACTGAAGCTTTCTTT. Encoded protein: CASSLEVANTEAFF.

The chain couples TRBV7-2 to TRBJ1-4; D call uncertain. CDR1 is SGHTA and CDR2 is FQGNSA in the germline V gene. V was cut by 2 bases and J by 3 bases, with 10 bases left in between. The CDR3 totals 15 residues. In DNA form, the CDR3 reads TGTGCCAGCAGCTTAAAGGCTGGAGCTAATGAAAAACTGTTTTTT. Translation: CASSLKAGANEKLFF.

The chain is built from TRBV19 and TRBJ2-1; D unclear. The V end was cut by 4 bases, the J end by 2 bases, with 9 bases between. The CDR3 is 14 residues long. Looked up from germline, CDR1 is LNHDA and CDR2 is SQIVND (reference sequence). CDR3 coding DNA: TGTGCCAGTAGTACCGGACGGACCTACAATGAGCAGTTCTTC. Amino acid sequence: CASSTGRTYNEQFF.

The V call is TRBV14, the J call TRBJ1-2; 9 nucleotides agree with TRBD1. With V trimmed by 2 bases and J by 7 bases, 8 bases remained unmatched. CDR3 length: 15 amino acids. Germline assignment: CDR1 SGHDN and CDR2 FVKESK. CDR3 amino acids: CASSQSLMTGGGYTF. The CDR3 DNA sequence: TGTGCCAGCAGCCAATCCCTTATGACAGGGGGTGGCTACACCTTC.

V usage is TRBV21-1 and J usage is TRBJ2-1. TRBV21-1 represents a pseudogene. This CDR3 contains 17 residues. CDR3 sequence (DNA): TGTGCCAGCAGCAAAAGGGCCCCCGGCCCGGCGGACAATGAGCAGTTCTTC. As protein: CASSKRAPGPADNEQFF.